These 32 T cell receptor beta chains were all obtained from the same sample, sequenced in a study of PD-1 blockade in classical Hodgkin lymphoma. Method: immunoSEQ multiplex PCR; TCRdb's copy keeps in-frame clones and lacks some. The sample comprises roughly 20,000 clones, 84% of which are singletons, and approximately 6.3% rests with the top ten. The patients all showed relapse after autologous stem cell transplantation, while their brentuximab vedotin exposure varied. Sequenced here: peripheral blood mononuclear cells (PBMCs), sampled at baseline. Receptor source: a human donor with classical Hodgkin lymphoma.

V and J are TRBV7-8 and TRBJ2-3, with D tentatively TRBD2 (6 bases). Trimming removed 4 bases at V and 7 bases at J, with 18 bases between. Germline V gene lookup returns CDR1 SGHVS and CDR2 FQNEAQ. The length of the CDR3 is 15 residues. CDR3 in amino acids: CASSSGVETTYTQYF. The DNA for the CDR3 is TGTGCCAGCAGCTCGGGGGTGGAGACTACCTATACGCAGTATTTT.

The gene calls are TRBV9 and TRBJ2-3; 9 bases are shared with TRBD2. CDR1 and CDR2 (germline): SGDLS, YYNGEE. The CDR3 runs 15 residues. The J segment lost 4 bases and the V segment lost 0 bases, leaving 3 bases of the junction unmatched. The CDR3: CASSVEAGGSDTQYF. DNA of the CDR3: TGTGCCAGCAGCGTAGAAGCGGGGGGTTCAGATACGCAGTATTTT.

J is TRBJ2-7 and V is TRBV7-2; 8 positions agree with TRBD2. There are 15 residues in the CDR3. Germline V gives CDR1 SGHTA, CDR2 FQGNSA. Trimming took 1 base from V and 4 from J; bases not matched to a gene: 6. CDR3 nucleotide sequence: TGTGCCAGCAGCTTAGAGGTAGCGGGGTCGTACGAGCAGTACTTC. It codes for CASSLEVAGSYEQYF. The full variable domain, with the rest looked up from reference TRBV7-2 and TRBJ2-7, is GAGVSQSPSNKVTEKGKDVELRCDPISGHTALYWYRQSLGQGLEFLIYFQGNSAPDKSGLPSDRFSAERTGGSVSTLTIQRTQQEDSAVYLCASSLEVAGSYEQYFGPGTRLTVT.

The CDR3 here is CASSAGGGGNQPQHF. CDR3 nucleotides: TGTGCCAGCAGCGCCGGCGGTGGTGGGAATCAGCCCCAGCATTTT. This rearrangement joins TRBV9 to TRBJ1-5; D is undetermined. The CDR3 runs 15 residues. V was trimmed by 3 bases and J by 4 bases, leaving 14 bases between them. Germline-derived CDR1 and CDR2 are SGDLS and YYNGEE.

The chain employs TRBV29-1 and TRBJ2-7; 10 bases fit TRBD1. In germline, CDR1 is SQVTM, CDR2 ANQGSEA. The V segment lost 6 bases and the J segment 5 bases; nucleotides outside the gene matches: 4. This CDR3 comprises 12 residues. CDR3 residues: CSVRTGGNEQYF. The CDR3 region has the DNA TGCAGCGTCCGGACAGGGGGTAACGAGCAGTACTTC.

V usage is TRBV4-2 and J usage is TRBJ2-7; maybe TRBD2 (6 bases). Germline CDR1 is LGHNA and CDR2 is YNFKEQ. The CDR3 sequence is 15 residues long. V was trimmed by 0 bases and J by 3 bases, leaving 12 bases between them. CDR3 sequence: CASSQDRTGLYEQYF. Written as DNA, the CDR3 is TGTGCCAGCAGCCAAGATAGGACGGGACTCTACGAGCAGTACTTC.

This clone appeared a few times. The gene calls are TRBV7-9 and TRBJ2-1; 7 positions agree with TRBD2. CDR1 and CDR2 (germline): SEHNR, FQNEAQ (reference sequence). The trim removed 8 bases at V and 9 bases at J, leaving 4 bases unmatched. This CDR3 region has 11 residues. CDR3 sequence: CASAGEVEQFF. CDR3 in DNA: TGTGCCAGCGCGGGGGAGGTTGAGCAGTTCTTC. The variable domain in full, completed from reference TRBV7-9 and TRBJ2-1, reads DTGVSQNPRHKITKRGQNVTFRCDPISEHNRLYWYRQTLGQGPEFLTYFQNEAQLEKSRLLSDRFSAERPKGSFSTLEIQRTEQGDSAMYLCASAGEVEQFFGPGTRLTVL.

This clone was seen only once. The CDR3 region is CASSPGGAGEQFF. The CDR3 coding sequence is TGTGCCAGCAGCCCTGGGGGGGCGGGTGAGCAGTTCTTC. This chain joins TRBV7-2 and TRBJ2-1; tentative D call: TRBD2 (7 bases). CDR1 is SGHTA, CDR2 FQGNSA, per germline. The V end lost 5 bases, the J end lost 9 bases, and 14 bases lay between the germline ends. This CDR3 comprises 13 residues.

A single count supports this clone. The rearrangement joins TRBV6-1 to TRBJ2-7; possible D gene TRBD1, 5 bases. The CDR3 contains 13 residues. CDR1 MNHNS and CDR2 SASEGT come from the germline V gene. V was pared by 6 bases and J by 0 bases, with 9 bases between. The CDR3 bases are TGTGCCAGCAGCAGGGTTAGCTCCTACGAGCAGTACTTC. Protein: CASSRVSSYEQYF.

The rearrangement uses TRBV5-4 and TRBJ1-2, with 11 bases identical to TRBD1. The CDR3 sequence is 15 residues long. The V segment lost 1 base and the J segment 4 bases; nucleotides outside the gene matches: 3. Germline loops: CDR1 SGHNT, CDR2 YYREEE (reference sequence). CDR3 sequence: CASSLSGTGGYGYTF. CDR3 sequence (DNA): TGTGCCAGCAGCTTGTCGGGGACAGGGGGCTATGGCTACACCTTC. The variable domain in full, with the rest retrieved from reference TRBV5-4 and TRBJ1-2, is ETGVTQSPTHLIKTRGQQVTLRCSSQSGHNTVSWYQQALGQGPQFIFQYYREEENGRGNFPPRFSGLQFPNYSSELNVNALELDDSALYLCASSLSGTGGYGYTFGSGTRLTVV.

The V and J genes are TRBV19 and TRBJ1-1, with a possible D match to TRBD1 (5 bases). This CDR3 comprises 11 residues. Germline V CDR1 and CDR2: LNHDA, SQIVND (reference sequence). Trimming removed 9 bases at V and 4 bases at J, with 9 bases between. The CDR3 is CASKGVTEAFF. Written as DNA, the CDR3 is TGTGCCAGCAAAGGGGTCACTGAAGCTTTCTTT.

In this sample, this clone turned up a few times. CDR3 sequence reads: CASSYKGRNQPQHF. In DNA, the CDR3 is TGTGCCAGCAGTTACAAAGGAAGAAATCAGCCCCAGCATTTT. V gene TRBV6-5 combines with J gene TRBJ1-5; D call uncertain. V gave up 2 bases and J gave up 4 bases, with 9 bases separating them. Germline V gives CDR1 MNHEY, CDR2 SVGAGI. The CDR3 has 14 residues.

The chain combines TRBV11-2 with TRBJ2-2; no firm D call. This CDR3 has 14 residues. The V and J ends lost 2 bases and 4 bases respectively, with 8 bases between them. Germline V gene data show CDR1 as SGHAT and CDR2 as FQNNGV. The CDR3 region has the DNA TGTGCCAGCAGCTTACGGTGGGTCACCGGGGAGCTGTTTTTT. Residues: CASSLRWVTGELFF.

The V and J genes are TRBV6-1 and TRBJ1-3; D gene unclear. Between the trimmed V and J ends, which lost 2 bases and 6 bases, there was a span of 11 bases. The CDR3 loop spans 14 amino acids. Per germline, CDR1 MNHNS and CDR2 SASEGT. CDR3 coding DNA: TGTGCCAGCAGTGAAAAGGGAGGGAAAAACACCATATATTTT. This encodes CASSEKGGKNTIYF.

There are a few counts of this clone. This chain joins TRBV11-2 and TRBJ1-1; D gene ambiguous. Trimming stripped 3 bases from V and 1 base from J, with 15 bases between. CDR1 and CDR2 (germline): SGHAT, FQNNGV. The CDR3 totals 16 residues. The CDR3 here is CASSFTDLGGNTEAFF. The CDR3 nucleotides are TGTGCCAGCAGCTTTACCGACCTGGGAGGGAACACTGAAGCTTTCTTT.

The chain combines TRBV7-2 with TRBJ2-2, with 13 positions matching TRBD2. The CDR3 is made up of 16 amino acids. J was trimmed by 5 bases and V by 3 bases; bases with no gene match: 3. From germline, CDR1 is SGHTA and CDR2 FQGNSA. Written as DNA, the CDR3 is TGTGCCAGCAGCTTCCCGGGACTAGCGGGGACCGGGGAGCTGTTTTTT. The encoded protein is CASSFPGLAGTGELFF.

The V and J genes are TRBV6-6 and TRBJ2-3, with 7 bases lining up with TRBD1. With V trimmed by 1 base and J by 2 bases, 3 bases remained unmatched. Germline CDR1 reads MNHNY; CDR2 reads SVGAGI (reference sequence). There are 15 residues in the CDR3. This CDR3 is CASSYWGQPTDTQYF. The CDR3 DNA is TGTGCCAGCAGTTACTGGGGACAGCCCACAGATACGCAGTATTTT.

The table lists this clone with a few counts. The chain combines TRBV4-3 with TRBJ2-6; D unclear. CDR3 length: 18 residues. V was cut by 1 base and J by 0 bases, with 13 bases left in between. Germline-derived CDR1 and CDR2 are LGHNA and YSLEER. CDR3 sequence (DNA): TGCGCCAGCAGCCAAGTCGGGTGGTATGGCTCTGGGGCCAACGTCCTGACTTTC. Its protein is CASSQVGWYGSGANVLTF.

As for this clone: Possible read error: a much larger clone is one base away. V gene TRBV28 combines with J gene TRBJ2-7, with 7 nucleotides matching TRBD1. The CDR3 has 16 amino acids. From germline, CDR1 is MDHEN and CDR2 SYDVKM. Trimming took 6 bases from V and 6 from J; bases not matched to a gene: 17. The CDR3 spells CASSHTGPGQWSEQYF. In nucleotides, the CDR3 is TGTGCCAGCAGCCACACCGGCCCGGGACAGTGGTCCGAGCAGTACTTC.

CDR3 protein: CASSWDRDQPQHF. In DNA form, the CDR3 reads TGTGCCAGCAGCTGGGACAGGGATCAGCCCCAGCATTTT. V is TRBV7-8 and J is TRBJ1-5; TRBD1 aligns across 9 bases. CDR3 length: 13 amino acids. Germline V gene sequence: CDR1 SGHVS, CDR2 FQNEAQ. The trim removed 4 bases at V and 5 bases at J, leaving 0 bases unmatched.

The rearrangement links TRBV5-4 to TRBJ2-3, with TRBD2 identical over 7 bases. This CDR3 comprises 16 residues. V was clipped by 0 bases and J by 2 bases; unmatched bases: 6. The germline gives CDR1 SGHNT, CDR2 YYREEE (reference sequence). The CDR3 sequence: CASSLEVSGATDTQYF. The CDR3 DNA is TGTGCCAGCAGCTTGGAGGTCAGCGGGGCCACAGATACGCAGTATTTT. The complete variable domain, with remaining parts taken from reference TRBV5-4 and TRBJ2-3, reads ETGVTQSPTHLIKTRGQQVTLRCSSQSGHNTVSWYQQALGQGPQFIFQYYREEENGRGNFPPRFSGLQFPNYSSELNVNALELDDSALYLCASSLEVSGATDTQYFGPGTRLTVL.

The rearrangement links TRBV7-9 to TRBJ2-7; the D is unclear. Trimming took 5 bases from V and 0 from J, leaving 14 bases between them. Germline V gene lookup returns CDR1 SEHNR and CDR2 FQNEAQ (reference sequence). The CDR3 is 15 residues long. The CDR3: CASSPPNLLSYEQYF. As DNA, the CDR3 is TGTGCCAGCAGCCCTCCCAATCTCCTCTCCTACGAGCAGTACTTC. Full variable domain (rest looked up from reference TRBV7-9 and TRBJ2-7): DTGVSQNPRHKITKRGQNVTFRCDPISEHNRLYWYRQTLGQGPEFLTYFQNEAQLEKSRLLSDRFSAERPKGSFSTLEIQRTEQGDSAMYLCASSPPNLLSYEQYFGPGTRLTVT.

The J gene is TRBJ1-1, the V gene TRBV6-5; D remains unclear. In germline, CDR1 is MNHEY, CDR2 SVGAGI. Trimming left V 7 bases short and J 3 bases short, with 18 bases between. The CDR3 runs 15 residues. The DNA for the CDR3 is TGTGCCAGCACCTCCCGTTTGGACGGCCACACTGAAGCTTTCTTT. It yields the protein CASTSRLDGHTEAFF.

This clone was recorded once. The sample contains more than one DNA sequence encoding this CDR3. The chain is built from TRBV19 and TRBJ2-3; no clear D gene. The CDR3 loop spans 11 amino acids. CDR1 is LNHDA, CDR2 SQIVND, per germline (reference sequence). V shed 1 base and J shed 6 bases, with 2 bases lying between them. CDR3 in amino acids: CASSIGDTQYF. The CDR3 DNA reads TGTGCCAGTAGTATAGGGGATACGCAGTATTTT.

V and J are TRBV19 and TRBJ1-6, with a tentative D call TRBD1 (6 bases). Looked up from germline, CDR1 is LNHDA and CDR2 is SQIVND (reference sequence). This CDR3 contains 13 residues. V lost 9 bases and J 5 bases, leaving 11 bases between the germline ends. CDR3 sequence: CASRQVDNSPLHF. In DNA form, the CDR3 reads TGTGCCAGCAGACAGGTGGATAATTCACCCCTCCACTTT.

The gene calls are TRBV19 and TRBJ1-1, with D uncertain. The V end lost 4 bases, the J end lost 3 bases, and 24 bases lay between the germline ends. The germline V gene encodes CDR1 LNHDA and CDR2 SQIVND (reference sequence). This CDR3 contains 18 residues. As DNA, the CDR3 is TGTGCCAGTAGTACCAACCGGGCCGCGGGCGGAGGGTACACTGAAGCTTTCTTT. It codes for CASSTNRAAGGGYTEAFF.

The V and J genes are TRBV5-1 and TRBJ2-3, with a possible D match to TRBD2 (5 bases). The CDR3 extends over 13 amino acids. V lost 3 bases to trimming and J lost 6 bases, with 11 bases between them. The germline gives CDR1 SGHRS, CDR2 YFSETQ. CDR3 residues: CASSSGAVDTQYF. The CDR3, as DNA: TGCGCCAGCAGCTCAGGAGCGGTGGATACGCAGTATTTT. Variable domain in full (rest from reference TRBV5-1 and TRBJ2-3): KAGVTQTPRYLIKTRGQQVTLSCSPISGHRSVSWYQQTPGQGLQFLFEYFSETQRNKGNFPGRFSGRQFSNSRSEMNVSTLELGDSALYLCASSSGAVDTQYFGPGTRLTVL.

This clone was observed a few times. The chain joins TRBV15 to TRBJ2-2, with D possibly TRBD2 on 5 matching bases. The CDR3 length is 14 residues. CDR1 and CDR2 (germline): LNHNV, YYDKDF (reference sequence). Trimming stripped 4 bases from V and 5 bases from J, with 11 bases between. The CDR3 protein is CATSTYRGTGELFF. CDR3 in DNA: TGTGCCACCAGCACCTACCGGGGAACCGGGGAGCTGTTTTTT.

The chain links TRBV4-1 to TRBJ1-6; unclear D gene. Germline V gives CDR1 MGHRA, CDR2 YSYEKL. The V end lost 3 bases, the J end lost 12 bases, and 9 bases lay between the germline ends. CDR3 length: 12 residues. DNA of the CDR3: TGCGCCAGCAGCCAGAAGCTGGGACCCCTCCACTTT. Protein product: CASSQKLGPLHF.

The V call is TRBV4-2, the J call TRBJ2-1; the match to TRBD2 covers 14 bases. Germline V gene lookup returns CDR1 LGHNA and CDR2 YNFKEQ. Germline trimming cut 5 bases from V and 4 bases from J; bases unmatched to any gene: 10. The CDR3 has 18 amino acids. CDR3 DNA: TGTGCCAGCAGCTGGGGACTAGCGGGGGACGAAACTTACAATGAGCAGTTCTTC. It yields the protein CASSWGLAGDETYNEQFF.

This sequence joins TRBV27 and TRBJ1-1, with 7 bases that match TRBD1. Germline V gene data show CDR1 as MNHEY and CDR2 as SMNVEV (reference sequence). J was trimmed by 7 bases and V by 6 bases; bases with no gene match: 8. The CDR3 extends over 13 amino acids. The CDR3 DNA reads as TGTGCCAGCAGCCCTCGACAGGGTGGTGAAGCTTTCTTT. This sequence encodes CASSPRQGGEAFF.

The CDR3 loop reads CASSLRGHGLNTGELFF. The CDR3 DNA reads TGCGCCAGCAGTCTACGGGGACACGGACTGAACACCGGGGAGCTGTTTTTT. This chain joins TRBV4-1 and TRBJ2-2; D possibly corresponds to TRBD1 (6 bases). Looked up from germline, CDR1 is MGHRA and CDR2 is YSYEKL. Trimming took 6 bases from V and 1 from J, leaving 18 bases between them. The length of the CDR3 is 17 residues.